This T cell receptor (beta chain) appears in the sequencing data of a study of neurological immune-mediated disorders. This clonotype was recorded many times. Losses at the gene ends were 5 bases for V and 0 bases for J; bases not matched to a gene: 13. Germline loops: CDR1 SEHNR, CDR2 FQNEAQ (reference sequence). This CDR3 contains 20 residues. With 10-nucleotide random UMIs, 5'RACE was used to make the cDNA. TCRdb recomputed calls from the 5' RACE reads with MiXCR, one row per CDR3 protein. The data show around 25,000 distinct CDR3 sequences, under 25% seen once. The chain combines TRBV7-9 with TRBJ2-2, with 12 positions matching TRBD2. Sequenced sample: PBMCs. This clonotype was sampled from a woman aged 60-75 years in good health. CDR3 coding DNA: TGTGCCAGCAGCCACCAACTAGCGGGGGGCCGTAACGCGAACACCGGGGAGCTGTTTTTT. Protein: CASSHQLAGGRNANTGELFF. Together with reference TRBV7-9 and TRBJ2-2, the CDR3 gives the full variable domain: DTGVSQNPRHKITKRGQNVTFRCDPISEHNRLYWYRQTLGQGPEFLTYFQNEAQLEKSRLLSDRFSAERPKGSFSTLEIQRTEQGDSAMYLCASSHQLAGGRNANTGELFFGEGSRLTVL.